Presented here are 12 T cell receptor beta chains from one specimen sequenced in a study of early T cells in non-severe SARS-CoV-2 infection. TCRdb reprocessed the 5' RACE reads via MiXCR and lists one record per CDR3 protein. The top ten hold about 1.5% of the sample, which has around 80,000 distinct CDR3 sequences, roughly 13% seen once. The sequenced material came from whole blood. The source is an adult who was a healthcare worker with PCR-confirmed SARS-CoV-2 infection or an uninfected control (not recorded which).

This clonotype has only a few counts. CDR3 loop: CASSPPRQGQETQYF. The CDR3 DNA reads as TGTGCCAGCAGCCCCCCTCGGCAGGGACAAGAGACCCAGTACTTC. V usage is TRBV9 and J usage is TRBJ2-5, with D possibly TRBD1 on 5 matching bases. V gave up 4 bases and J gave up 2 bases, with 15 bases separating them. Germline V gene sequence: CDR1 SGDLS, CDR2 YYNGEE. The CDR3 length is 15 residues.

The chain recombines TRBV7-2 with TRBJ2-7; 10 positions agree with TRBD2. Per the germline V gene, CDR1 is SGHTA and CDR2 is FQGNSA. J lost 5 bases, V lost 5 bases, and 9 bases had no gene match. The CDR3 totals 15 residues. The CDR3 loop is CASSPIAGGVHEQYF. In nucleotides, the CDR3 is TGTGCCAGCAGCCCAATAGCGGGGGGCGTTCACGAGCAGTACTTC.

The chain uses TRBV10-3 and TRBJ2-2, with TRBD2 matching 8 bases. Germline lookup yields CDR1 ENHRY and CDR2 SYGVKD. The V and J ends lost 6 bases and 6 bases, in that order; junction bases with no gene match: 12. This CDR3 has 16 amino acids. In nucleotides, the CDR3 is TGTGCCATCAGCGATCGGAGGACTAGCAGATCCGGGGAGCTGTTTTTT. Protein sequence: CAISDRRTSRSGELFF.

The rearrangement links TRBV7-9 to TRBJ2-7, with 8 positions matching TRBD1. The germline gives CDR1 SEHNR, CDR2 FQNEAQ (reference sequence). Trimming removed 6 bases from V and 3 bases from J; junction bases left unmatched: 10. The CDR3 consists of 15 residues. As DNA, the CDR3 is TGTGCCAGCAGTCTTATCGGGACAGGTGACTACGAGCAGTACTTC. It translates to CASSLIGTGDYEQYF.

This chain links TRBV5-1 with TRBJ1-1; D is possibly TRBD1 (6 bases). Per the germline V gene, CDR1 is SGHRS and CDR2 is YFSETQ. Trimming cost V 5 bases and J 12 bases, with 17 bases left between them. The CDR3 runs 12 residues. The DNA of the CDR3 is TGCGCCAGCAGTCAAGGAGGGGGGATCCCTTTCTTT. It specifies CASSQGGGIPFF.

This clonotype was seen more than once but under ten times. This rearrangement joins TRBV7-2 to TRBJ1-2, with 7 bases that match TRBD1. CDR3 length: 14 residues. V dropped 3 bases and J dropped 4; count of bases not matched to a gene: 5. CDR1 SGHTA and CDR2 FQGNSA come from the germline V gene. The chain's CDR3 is CASSFEQGTYGYTF. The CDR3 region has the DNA TGTGCCAGCAGCTTCGAACAGGGGACCTATGGCTACACCTTC.

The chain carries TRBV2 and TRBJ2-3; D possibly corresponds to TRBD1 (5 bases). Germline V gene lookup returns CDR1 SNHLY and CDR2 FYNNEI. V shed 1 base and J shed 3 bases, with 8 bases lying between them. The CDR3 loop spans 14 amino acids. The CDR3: CASSEGQGTDTQYF. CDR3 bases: TGTGCCAGCAGTGAAGGGCAGGGAACAGATACGCAGTATTTT.

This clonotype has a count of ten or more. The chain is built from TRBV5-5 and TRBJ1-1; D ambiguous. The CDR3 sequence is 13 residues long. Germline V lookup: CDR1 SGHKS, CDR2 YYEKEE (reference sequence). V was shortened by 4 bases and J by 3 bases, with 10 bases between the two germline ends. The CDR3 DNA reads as TGTGCCAGCAGCCTTACCTTAGACACTGAAGCTTTCTTT. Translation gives CASSLTLDTEAFF.

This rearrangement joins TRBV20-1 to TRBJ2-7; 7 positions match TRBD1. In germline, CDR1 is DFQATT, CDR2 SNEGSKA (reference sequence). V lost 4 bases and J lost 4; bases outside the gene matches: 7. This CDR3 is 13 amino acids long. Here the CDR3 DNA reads TGCAGTGCTACGGACAGGCAGACTTACGAGCAGTACTTC. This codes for CSATDRQTYEQYF.

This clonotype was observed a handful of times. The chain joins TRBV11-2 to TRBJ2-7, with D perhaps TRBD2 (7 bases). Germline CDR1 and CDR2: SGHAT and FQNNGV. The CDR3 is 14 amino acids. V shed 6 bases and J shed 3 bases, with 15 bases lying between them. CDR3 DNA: TGTGCCAGCAGGCTCGCGGGGGCCAACTACGAGCAGTACTTC. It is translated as CASRLAGANYEQYF.

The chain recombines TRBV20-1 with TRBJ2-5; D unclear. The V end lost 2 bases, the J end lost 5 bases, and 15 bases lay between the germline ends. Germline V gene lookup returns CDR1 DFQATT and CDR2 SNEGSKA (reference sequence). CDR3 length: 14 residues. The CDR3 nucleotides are TGCAGTGCTAGACTCGTCGGCCACTGGGAGACCCAGTACTTC. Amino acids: CSARLVGHWETQYF.

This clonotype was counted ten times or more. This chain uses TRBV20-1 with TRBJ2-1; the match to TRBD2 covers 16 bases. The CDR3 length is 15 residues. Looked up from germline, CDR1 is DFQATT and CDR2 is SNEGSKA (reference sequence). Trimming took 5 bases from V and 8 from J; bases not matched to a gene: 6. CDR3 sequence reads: CSAAAGTSGGDEQFF. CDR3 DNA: TGCAGTGCTGCCGCCGGGACTAGCGGGGGGGATGAGCAGTTCTTC.